The 5 T cell receptor beta chains reported below all come from one sample, sequenced in a study of OX40 agonist ivuxolimab in advanced cancers. Sequenced by immunoSEQ multiplex PCR; TCRdb stores in-frame clones only, minus some. The sample records under 70,000 clones, approximately 90% being singletons. Sample: CD4+ or CD8+ T cells sorted from blood, taken in a trial of the OX40 agonist ivuxolimab. The receptors here all came from an adult with an advanced solid tumor such as melanoma, head and neck, liver or kidney cancer.

The J gene is TRBJ2-1, the V gene TRBV27; D may be TRBD1 (5 bases). Germline V CDR1 and CDR2: MNHEY, SMNVEV (reference sequence). The germline V and J ends were trimmed by 5 bases and 6 bases, with 14 bases remaining between them. The CDR3 contains 14 residues. CDR3: CASSPLDRTNEQFF. The CDR3 nucleotides read TGTGCCAGCAGTCCTCTCGACAGAACCAATGAGCAGTTCTTC.

This chain uses TRBV4-2 with TRBJ1-2; tentatively, D is TRBD1 (6 bases). CDR3 size: 16 residues. Trimming shortened V by 2 bases and J by 7 bases, and 20 bases separated the two germline ends. Per germline, CDR1 LGHNA and CDR2 YNFKEQ. The CDR3 spells CASSQQLRGEALGYTF. The DNA of the CDR3 is TGTGCCAGCAGCCAACAACTCAGGGGCGAGGCTCTTGGCTACACCTTC.

The rearrangement joins TRBV5-6 to TRBJ1-2; 9 bases are shared with TRBD1. Germline V gene sequence: CDR1 SGHDT, CDR2 YYEEEE. This CDR3 spans 13 amino acids. V shed 3 bases, J shed 8 bases, and the junction held 5 bases outside the gene matches. CDR3 sequence reads: CASSSWDRDGYTF. CDR3 in DNA: TGTGCCAGCAGCTCTTGGGACAGGGACGGCTACACCTTC.

The CDR3 nucleotides are TGTGCCAGCAGCCCCGTCCCGGTGGAGGTCAACTATGGCTACACCTTC. It translates to CASSPVPVEVNYGYTF. The chain carries TRBV11-2 and TRBJ1-2; D gene uncertain. This CDR3 comprises 16 residues. Germline CDR1 reads SGHAT; CDR2 reads FQNNGV. Between the trimmed V and J ends, which lost 5 bases and 2 bases, there was a span of 18 bases.

This clone was counted between two and nine times. The chain links TRBV6-5 to TRBJ2-3; tentative D call: TRBD2 (5 bases). Germline CDR1 MNHEY, CDR2 SVGAGI. The CDR3 contains 15 residues. Between the trimmed V and J ends, which lost 2 bases and 0 bases, there was a span of 9 bases. In nucleotides, the CDR3 is TGTGCCAGCAGTTACGGAGACTATAGCACAGATACGCAGTATTTT. It specifies CASSYGDYSTDTQYF.